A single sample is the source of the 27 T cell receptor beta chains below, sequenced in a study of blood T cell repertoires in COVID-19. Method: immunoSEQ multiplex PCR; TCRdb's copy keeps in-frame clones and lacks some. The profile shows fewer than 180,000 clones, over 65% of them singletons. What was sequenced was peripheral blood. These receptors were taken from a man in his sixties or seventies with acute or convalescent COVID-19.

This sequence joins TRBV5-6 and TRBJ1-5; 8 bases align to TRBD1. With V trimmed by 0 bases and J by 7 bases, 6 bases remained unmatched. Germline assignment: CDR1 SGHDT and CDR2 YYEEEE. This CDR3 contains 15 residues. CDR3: CASSLGGTGRQPQHF. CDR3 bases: TGTGCCAGCAGCTTGGGAGGGACAGGTAGGCAGCCCCAGCATTTT.

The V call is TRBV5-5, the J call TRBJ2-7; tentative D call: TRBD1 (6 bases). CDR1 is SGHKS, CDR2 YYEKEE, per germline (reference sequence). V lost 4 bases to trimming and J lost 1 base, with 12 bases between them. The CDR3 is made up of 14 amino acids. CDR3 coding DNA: TGTGCCAGCAGCCCCCGGACAGTTTCCTACGAGCAGTACTTC. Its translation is CASSPRTVSYEQYF.

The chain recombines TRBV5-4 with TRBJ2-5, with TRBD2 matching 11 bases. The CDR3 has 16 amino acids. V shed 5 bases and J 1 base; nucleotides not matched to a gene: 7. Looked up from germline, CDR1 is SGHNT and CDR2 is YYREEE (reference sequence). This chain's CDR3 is CASSIGTSGLQETQYF. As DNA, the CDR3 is TGTGCCAGCAGTATTGGGACTAGCGGACTCCAAGAGACCCAGTACTTC.

CDR3 loop: CASSLVRGHRYSYEQYF. For the CDR3, the DNA is TGCGCCAGCAGCTTGGTGAGGGGACACCGATACTCCTACGAGCAGTACTTC. This sequence joins TRBV5-1 and TRBJ2-7; D may be TRBD1 (6 bases). CDR1 and CDR2 (germline): SGHRS, YFSETQ. The CDR3 covers 17 residues. Trimming removed 0 bases from V and 0 bases from J, with 16 bases in between.

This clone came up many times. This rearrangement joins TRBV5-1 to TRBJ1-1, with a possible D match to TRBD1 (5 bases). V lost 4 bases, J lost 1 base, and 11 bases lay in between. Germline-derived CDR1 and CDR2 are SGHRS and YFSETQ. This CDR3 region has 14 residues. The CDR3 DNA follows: TGCGCCAGCAGCGCGGGGGGGAGGAACACTGAAGCTTTCTTT. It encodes CASSAGGRNTEAFF.

CDR3 in DNA: TGTGCCAGCAGCTTAGATCGCACTAGCGGGGGGAATAGAGCCCAGTACTTC. It codes for CASSLDRTSGGNRAQYF. V is TRBV11-2 and J is TRBJ2-5, with TRBD2 matching over 12 bases. The CDR3 contains 17 residues. Looked up from germline, CDR1 is SGHAT and CDR2 is FQNNGV. Unmatched junction bases numbered 11, after V lost 0 bases and J lost 9 bases.

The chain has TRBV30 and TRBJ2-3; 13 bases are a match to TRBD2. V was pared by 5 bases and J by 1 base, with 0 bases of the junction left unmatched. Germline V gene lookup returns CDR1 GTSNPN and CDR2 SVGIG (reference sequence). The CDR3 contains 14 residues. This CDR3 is CAWGLAGGTDTQYF. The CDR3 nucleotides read TGTGCCTGGGGACTAGCGGGGGGCACAGATACGCAGTATTTT.

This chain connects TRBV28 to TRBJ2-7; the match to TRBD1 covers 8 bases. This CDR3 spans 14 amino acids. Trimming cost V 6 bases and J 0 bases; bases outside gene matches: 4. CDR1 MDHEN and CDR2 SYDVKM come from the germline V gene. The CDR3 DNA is TGTGCCAGCAGGCCACAGGGGGGCTCCTACGAGCAGTACTTC. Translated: CASRPQGGSYEQYF.

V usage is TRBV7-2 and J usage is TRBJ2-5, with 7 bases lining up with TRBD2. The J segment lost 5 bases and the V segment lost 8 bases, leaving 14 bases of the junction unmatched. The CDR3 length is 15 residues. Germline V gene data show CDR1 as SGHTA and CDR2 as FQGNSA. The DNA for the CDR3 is TGTGCCAGCGGACCTGCTAGCGGCCGTTTGGAGACCCAGTACTTC. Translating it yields CASGPASGRLETQYF.

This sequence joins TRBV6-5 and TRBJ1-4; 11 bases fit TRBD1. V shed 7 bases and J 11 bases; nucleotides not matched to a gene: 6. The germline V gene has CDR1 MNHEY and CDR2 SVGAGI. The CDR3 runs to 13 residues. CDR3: CASTGTGGRKLFF. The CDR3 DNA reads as TGTGCCAGCACCGGGACAGGGGGACGGAAACTGTTTTTT.

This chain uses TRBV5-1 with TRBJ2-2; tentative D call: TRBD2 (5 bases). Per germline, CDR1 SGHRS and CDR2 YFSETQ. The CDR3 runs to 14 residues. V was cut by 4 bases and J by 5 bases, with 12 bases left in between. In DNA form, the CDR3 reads TGCGCCAGCAGCCGGGGTCAGCTGACCGGGGAGCTGTTTTTT. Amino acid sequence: CASSRGQLTGELFF.

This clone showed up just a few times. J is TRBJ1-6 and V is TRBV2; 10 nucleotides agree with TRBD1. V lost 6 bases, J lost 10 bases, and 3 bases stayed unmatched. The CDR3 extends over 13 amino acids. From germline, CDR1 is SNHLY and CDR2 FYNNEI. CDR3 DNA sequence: TGTGCCAGCAGAGACAGGGGGCTATCACCCCTCCACTTT. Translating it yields CASRDRGLSPLHF.

CDR3 DNA sequence: TGTGCCTGGTCGAGGGGGCTGGGTTCCGAGCAGTACTTC. It encodes CAWSRGLGSEQYF. This sequence joins TRBV30 and TRBJ2-7; 7 bases fit TRBD1. The J segment lost 6 bases and the V segment lost 5 bases, leaving 10 bases of the junction unmatched. The germline CDR1 and CDR2 sequences are GTSNPN and SVGIG (reference sequence). CDR3 length: 13 residues.

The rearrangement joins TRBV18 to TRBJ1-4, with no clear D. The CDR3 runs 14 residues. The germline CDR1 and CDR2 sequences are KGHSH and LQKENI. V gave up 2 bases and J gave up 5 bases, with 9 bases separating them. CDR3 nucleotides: TGTGCCAGCTCACCAACGGGTGGGAATGAAAAACTGTTTTTT. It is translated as CASSPTGGNEKLFF.

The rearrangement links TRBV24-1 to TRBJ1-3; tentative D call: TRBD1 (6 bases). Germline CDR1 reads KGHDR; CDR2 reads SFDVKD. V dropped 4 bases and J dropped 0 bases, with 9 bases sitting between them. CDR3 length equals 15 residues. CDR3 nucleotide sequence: TGTGCCACCAGTGACGGGACAAACTCTGGAAACACCATATATTTT. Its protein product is CATSDGTNSGNTIYF.

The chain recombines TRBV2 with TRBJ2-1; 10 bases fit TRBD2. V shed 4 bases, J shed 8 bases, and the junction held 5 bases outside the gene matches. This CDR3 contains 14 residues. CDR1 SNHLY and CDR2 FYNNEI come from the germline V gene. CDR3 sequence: CASSVLAGEDEQFF. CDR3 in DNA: TGTGCCAGCAGTGTCCTAGCGGGAGAGGATGAGCAGTTCTTC. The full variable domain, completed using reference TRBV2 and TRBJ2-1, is EPEVTQTPSHQVTQMGQEVILRCVPISNHLYFYWYRQILGQKVEFLVSFYNNEISEKSEIFDDQFSVERPDGSNFTLKIRSTKLEDSAMYFCASSVLAGEDEQFFGPGTRLTVL.

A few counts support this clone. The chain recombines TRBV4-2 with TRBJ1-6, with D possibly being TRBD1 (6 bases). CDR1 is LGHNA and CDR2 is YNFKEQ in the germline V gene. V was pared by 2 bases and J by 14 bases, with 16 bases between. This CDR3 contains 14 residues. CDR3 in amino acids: CASSQLRPRGTLHF. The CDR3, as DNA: TGTGCCAGCAGCCAACTGAGGCCCAGGGGCACCCTCCACTTT.

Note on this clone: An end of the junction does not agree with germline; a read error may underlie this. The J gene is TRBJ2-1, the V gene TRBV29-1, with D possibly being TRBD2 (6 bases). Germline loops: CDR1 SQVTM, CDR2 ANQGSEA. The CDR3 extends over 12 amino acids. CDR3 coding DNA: TGCAGCGTCGAAGCGGGCTACAATGAGCAGTTCTTC. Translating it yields CSVEAGYNEQFF.

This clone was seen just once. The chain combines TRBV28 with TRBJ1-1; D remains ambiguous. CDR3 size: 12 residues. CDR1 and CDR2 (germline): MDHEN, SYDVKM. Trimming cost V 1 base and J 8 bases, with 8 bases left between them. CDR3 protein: CASSLLSGEAFF. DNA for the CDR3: TGTGCCAGCAGTTTATTGTCAGGAGAAGCTTTCTTT.

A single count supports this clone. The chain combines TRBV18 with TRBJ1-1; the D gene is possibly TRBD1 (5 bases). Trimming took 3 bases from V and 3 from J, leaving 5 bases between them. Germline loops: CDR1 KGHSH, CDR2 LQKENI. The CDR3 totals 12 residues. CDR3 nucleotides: TGTGCCAGCTCACCGGGGCACACTGAAGCTTTCTTT. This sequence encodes CASSPGHTEAFF. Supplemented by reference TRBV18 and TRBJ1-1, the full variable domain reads NAGVMQNPRHLVRRRGQEARLRCSPMKGHSHVYWYRQLPEEGLKFMVYLQKENIIDESGMPKERFSAEFPKEGPSILRIQQVVRGDSAAYFCASSPGHTEAFFGQGTRLTVV.

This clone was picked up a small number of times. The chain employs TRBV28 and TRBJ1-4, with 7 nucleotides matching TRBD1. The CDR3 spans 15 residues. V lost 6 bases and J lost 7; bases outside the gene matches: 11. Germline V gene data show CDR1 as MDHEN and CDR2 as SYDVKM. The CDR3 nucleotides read TGTGCCAGCAGCCTACCCGAGGGGGCTCTTGAAAAACTGTTTTTT. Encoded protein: CASSLPEGALEKLFF.

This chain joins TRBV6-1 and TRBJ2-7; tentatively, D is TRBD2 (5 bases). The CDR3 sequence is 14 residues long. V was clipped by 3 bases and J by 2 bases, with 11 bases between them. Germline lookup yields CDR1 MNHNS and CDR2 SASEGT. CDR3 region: CASSDRGETYEQYF. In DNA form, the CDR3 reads TGTGCCAGCAGTGATCGGGGAGAGACCTACGAGCAGTACTTC.

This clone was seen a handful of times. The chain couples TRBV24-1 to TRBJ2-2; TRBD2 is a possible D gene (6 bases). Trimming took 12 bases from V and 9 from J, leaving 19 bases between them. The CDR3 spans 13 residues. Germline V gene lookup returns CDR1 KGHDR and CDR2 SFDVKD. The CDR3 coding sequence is TGTGCCGCCGGCTCTCGGGGGAACAGGGAGCTGTTTTTT. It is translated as CAAGSRGNRELFF.

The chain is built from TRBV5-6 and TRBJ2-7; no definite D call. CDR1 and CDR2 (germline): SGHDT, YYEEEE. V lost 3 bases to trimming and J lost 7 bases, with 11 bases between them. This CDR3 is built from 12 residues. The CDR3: CASSSTTGEQYF. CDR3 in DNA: TGTGCCAGCAGCTCGACAACTGGGGAGCAGTACTTC.

The CDR3 DNA follows: TGTGCCAGTACCATGCCCCACAGGCGTTTAAGAAACACTGAAGCTTTCTTT. Its protein is CASTMPHRRLRNTEAFF. The chain links TRBV19 to TRBJ1-1; weak D call: TRBD1 (5 bases). The CDR3 totals 17 residues. CDR1 is LNHDA, CDR2 SQIVND, per germline (reference sequence). V was clipped by 7 bases and J by 2 bases, with 23 bases between them.

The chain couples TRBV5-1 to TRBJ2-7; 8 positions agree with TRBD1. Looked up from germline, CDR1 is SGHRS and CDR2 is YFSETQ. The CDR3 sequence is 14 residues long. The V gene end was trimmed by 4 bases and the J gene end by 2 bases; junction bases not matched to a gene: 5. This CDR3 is CASSVDRAAYEQYF. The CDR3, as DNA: TGCGCCAGCAGCGTGGACAGGGCTGCCTACGAGCAGTACTTC.

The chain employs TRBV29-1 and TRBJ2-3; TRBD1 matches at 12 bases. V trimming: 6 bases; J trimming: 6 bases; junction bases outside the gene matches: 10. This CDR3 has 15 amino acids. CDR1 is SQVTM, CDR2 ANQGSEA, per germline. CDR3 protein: CSVVSGQGAPDTQYF. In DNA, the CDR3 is TGCAGCGTCGTTTCGGGACAGGGGGCCCCGGATACGCAGTATTTT.